This TCR beta chain is drawn from a study of response to subunit inactivated influenza vaccine listed by TCRdb under 2018. Study-wide context: The study used deep quantitative T cell receptor repertoire profiling to track responses to a trivalent subunit inactivated influenza vaccine. Beyond this particular receptor, the publication reports: According to the authors, only a limited number of new T cells may be recruited by each seasonal influenza vaccination.

On this clonotype itself: Its binding antigen is unknown. The record has no base qualities; no much larger clone is one base away.

Ends trimmed: V by 5 bases, J by 2 bases; bases unmatched to a gene: 9. Including the terminal cysteine and phenylalanine, the CDR3 comprises 16 residues. Solely the CDR3 DNA is kept, with 48 bases framed from the first base. As encoded in the germline V gene, CDR1 is SGHTA while CDR2 is FQGNSA. Library method: RT-PCR. The sequencer was an Illumina HiSeq 2500. Using fastp trimming at Q25 and MiXCR clonotype assembly, TCRdb reanalyzed the public sequencing data and kept in-frame beta chains. CDR3 protein duplicates are merged, each entry listing the most common genes and DNA. The sample has about 650,000 distinct CDR3 sequences on record, about 14% of them singletons. Roughly 7.2% of the sample belongs to the ten largest clones.

Sequenced material: PBMCs from blood, taken around 15 days before vaccination. The clonotype comes from a man aged 45 to 65 who received an inactivated influenza vaccine. Donor details come from another sample of the same person, matched by shared clones. The chain was built from TRBV7-2 and TRBJ2-1; TRBD2 aligns with 7 central bases. At the DNA level, the sequence is TGTGCCAGCAGCCCCAGTAGCGGGCGCGCCTACAATGAGCAGTTCTTC. Its amino acids are CASSPSSGRAYNEQFF.